These T cell receptor beta chains were read from a single sample in a study of Ad26.COV2.S vaccination and SARS-CoV-2 variants. TCRdb's copy holds only in-frame clones and misses some; the assay was immunoSEQ multiplex PCR. The data show around 350,000 clones, 70% to 90% seen once. Sequences were derived from peripheral blood, sampled in a trial of Ad26.COV2.S vaccine versus placebo. These receptors originate from a person between 18 and 65 years old who received the Ad26.COV2.S COVID-19 vaccine or a placebo. Each CDR3 is given with its conserved first and last residue. A D gene is named only where the DNA matches it firmly. The listing skips clone size in some rows; elsewhere it reads once, few, many or a size class.

TRBV7-9	NA	TRBD2	TRBJ2-3	CASSSLAGATDTQYF	TGTGCCAGCAGCTCGTTAGCGGGAGCGACAGATACGCAGTATTTT
TRBV6-5	NA	NA	TRBJ2-6	CASGPGANVLTF	TGTGCCAGCGGCCCTGGGGCCAACGTCCTGACTTTC
TRBV4-1	NA	TRBD1	TRBJ1-1	CASSQVDRARFEAFF	TGCGCCAGCAGCCAAGTTGACAGGGCCCGATTTGAAGCTTTCTTT
TRBV3-1/TRBV3-2	NA	TRBD1	TRBJ1-2	CASSQDTRQGNYGYTF	TGTGCCAGCAGCCAAGATACCCGACAGGGGAACTATGGCTACACCTTC
TRBV5-5	many	NA	TRBJ1-2	CASSSRTYGYTF	TGTGCCAGCAGCTCGAGGACTTATGGCTACACCTTC
TRBV14	NA	NA	TRBJ2-5	CASSQLIPGVETQYF	TGTGCCAGCAGCCAACTTATCCCTGGAGTAGAGACCCAGTACTTC
TRBV5-6	NA	TRBD1	TRBJ1-1	CASSGDRGGSTEAFF	TGTGCCAGCAGCGGGGACAGGGGCGGGAGCACTGAAGCTTTCTTT
TRBV5-1	once	NA	TRBJ1-4	CASSRDAREKKLFF	TGCGCCAGCAGCCGGGACGCGAGGGAGAAAAAACTGTTTTTT
TRBV9	NA	NA	TRBJ2-3	CASSPKLITDTQYF	TGTGCCAGCAGCCCAAAACTGATCACAGATACGCAGTATTTT
TRBV28	NA	NA	TRBJ1-1	CASSLEQKNTEAFF	TGTGCCAGCAGTTTGGAACAGAAGAACACTGAAGCTTTCTTT
TRBV7-9	NA	NA	TRBJ2-7	CASSPGAEGGDPYEQYF	TGTGCCAGCAGCCCGGGGGCCGAAGGGGGGGACCCCTACGAGCAGTACTTC
TRBV19	NA	TRBD1	TRBJ2-7	CASSLFGQGAYEQYF	TGTGCCAGTAGTCTCTTCGGACAGGGGGCTTACGAGCAGTACTTC
TRBV2	once	NA	TRBJ2-3	CASSRMARADTQYF	TGTGCCAGCAGTCGAATGGCCCGAGCAGATACGCAGTATTTT
TRBV5-1	few	NA	TRBJ1-1	CASTLEGWESAEAFF	TGCGCCAGCACCCTCGAAGGGTGGGAGAGTGCTGAAGCTTTCTTT
TRBV10-3	NA	NA	TRBJ1-1	CAISEYTTGWIAEAFF	TGTGCCATCAGTGAGTACACGACGGGGTGGATCGCTGAAGCTTTCTTT
TRBV29-1	once	NA	TRBJ1-1	CSAGPLNTEAFF	TGCAGCGCAGGGCCACTGAACACTGAAGCTTTCTTT
TRBV5-6	NA	NA	TRBJ2-7	CASAHSSSYEQYF	TGTGCCAGCGCTCATTCATCTTCCTACGAGCAGTACTTC
TRBV28	NA	TRBD1	TRBJ2-2	CASRTGTVQENTGELFF	TGTGCCAGCAGAACCGGGACAGTTCAGGAAAACACCGGGGAGCTGTTTTTT
TRBV19	NA	NA	TRBJ1-5	CASRSSFEGQPQHF	TGTGCCAGTAGGTCATCATTTGAGGGTCAGCCCCAGCATTTT
TRBV5-8	NA	NA	TRBJ1-1	CASSRGGVWTTEAFF	TGTGCCAGCAGTCGTGGTGGAGTGTGGACCACTGAAGCTTTCTTT
TRBV30	once	TRBD1	TRBJ1-4	CAWSATGINEKLFF	TGTGCCTGGAGTGCGACAGGGATAAATGAAAAACTGTTTTTT
TRBV24-1	NA	NA	TRBJ2-5	CATSDRALQETQYF	TGTGCCACCAGTGACAGGGCCCTACAAGAGACCCAGTACTTC
TRBV9	NA	TRBD1	TRBJ2-2	CASSVGTGLNTGELFF	TGTGCCAGCAGCGTGGGGACAGGTTTGAACACCGGGGAGCTGTTTTTT
TRBV7-2	NA	NA	TRBJ2-1	CASSLLGGASYEQFF	TGTGCCAGCAGCTTATTGGGGGGGGCCTCGTATGAGCAGTTCTTC
TRBV19	NA	NA	TRBJ1-4	CATSWSTNEKLFF	TGTGCCACCTCGTGGTCAACTAATGAAAAACTGTTTTTT
TRBV7-9	NA	NA	TRBJ2-3	CASSVGGFTDTQYF	TGTGCCAGCAGCGTAGGTGGATTTACAGATACGCAGTATTTT
TRBV9	once	NA	TRBJ1-3	CASSDPHLSGNTIYF	TGTGCCAGCAGCGATCCTCACCTCTCTGGAAACACCATATATTTT
TRBV5-8	NA	NA	TRBJ2-7	CASSFSGPPGDEQYF	TGTGCCAGCAGCTTCTCGGGTCCCCCGGGGGACGAGCAGTACTTC
TRBV5-6	NA	TRBD1	TRBJ2-3	CASSLVLGQGGTDTQYF	TGTGCCAGCAGCTTGGTCCTAGGACAGGGGGGCACAGATACGCAGTATTTT
TRBV27	NA	TRBD1	TRBJ2-7	CASSSRMGTGVSNEQYF	TGTGCCAGCAGTTCTAGGATGGGGACAGGGGTTAGTAACGAGCAGTACTTC
TRBV9	NA	NA	TRBJ2-5	CASSVGAIGMTQETQYF	TGTGCCAGCAGCGTAGGGGCTATTGGCATGACACAAGAGACCCAGTACTTC
TRBV10-3	NA	TRBD1	TRBJ1-2	CAISLDRGPGYGYTF	TGTGCCATCAGCCTCGACAGGGGGCCAGGCTATGGCTACACCTTC